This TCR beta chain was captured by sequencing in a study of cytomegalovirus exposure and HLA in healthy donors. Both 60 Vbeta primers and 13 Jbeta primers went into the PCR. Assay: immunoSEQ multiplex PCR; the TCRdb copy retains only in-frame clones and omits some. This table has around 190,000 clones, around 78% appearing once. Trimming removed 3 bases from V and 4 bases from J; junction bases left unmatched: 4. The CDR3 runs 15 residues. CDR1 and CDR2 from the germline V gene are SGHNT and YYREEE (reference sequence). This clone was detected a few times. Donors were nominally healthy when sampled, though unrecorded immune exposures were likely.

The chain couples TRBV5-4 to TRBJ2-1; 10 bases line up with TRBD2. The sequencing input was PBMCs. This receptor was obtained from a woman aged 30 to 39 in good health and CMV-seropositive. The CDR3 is CASSYGTSDYNEQFF. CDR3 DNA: TGTGCCAGCAGCTACGGGACTAGCGATTACAATGAGCAGTTCTTC.